This TCR beta chain was captured by sequencing in a study of CDR3 diversity in severe acne. The CDR3 has 17 residues. Germline assignment: CDR1 MNHNY and CDR2 SVGAGI (reference sequence). Trimming took 0 bases from V and 7 from J, leaving 16 bases between them. MiXCR, run by TCRdb on the PCR reads, gives a single entry per CDR3 protein. The top ten clones hold roughly 10% of a sample with more than 85,000 distinct CDR3 sequences, around 54% of them seen once. At least ten counts were recorded for this clonotype. This receptor was taken from a male donor with severe acne vulgaris. The sequencing sample was made of blood. V usage is TRBV6-6 and J usage is TRBJ1-6; D is possibly TRBD1 (6 bases). For the CDR3, the DNA is TGTGCCAGCAGTTACTCGTCGTCGGGGGCATCGAATTCACCCCTCCACTTT. Protein: CASSYSSSGASNSPLHF.